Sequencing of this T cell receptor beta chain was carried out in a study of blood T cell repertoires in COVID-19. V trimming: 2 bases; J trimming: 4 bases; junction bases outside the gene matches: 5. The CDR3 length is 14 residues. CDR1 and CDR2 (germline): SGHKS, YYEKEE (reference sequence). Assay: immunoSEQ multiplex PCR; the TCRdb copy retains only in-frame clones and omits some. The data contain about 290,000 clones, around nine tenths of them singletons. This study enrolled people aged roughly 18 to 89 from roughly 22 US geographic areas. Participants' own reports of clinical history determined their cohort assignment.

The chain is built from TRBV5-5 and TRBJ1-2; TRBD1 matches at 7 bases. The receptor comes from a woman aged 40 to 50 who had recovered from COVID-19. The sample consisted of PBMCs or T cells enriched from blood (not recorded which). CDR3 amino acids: CASSFSAGGYGYTF. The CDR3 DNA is TGTGCCAGCAGCTTCTCGGCAGGGGGCTATGGCTACACCTTC.